These 6 T cell receptor beta chains were all obtained from the same sample, sequenced in a study of T cell responses to AZD1222 COVID-19 vaccine (dated by TCRdb to about 2021). The sample's time point, from its label and the paper: baseline before first vaccination. Libraries were prepared through the immunoSEQ multiplex PCR assay. Not all clones reach the TCRdb copy of this immuneACCESS table, which keeps in-frame sequences only. Checked studies attribute under half of the gap to unresolved V genes and leave the rest unexplained. This sample gives more than 100,000 clones in total; around 91% of them show up just once. The ten largest clonotypes hold around 1.7% of the sample. Material: peripheral blood, obtained on day 0 of AZD1222 vaccination. These receptor sequences come from an adult in good health.

V gene TRBV6-1 combines with J gene TRBJ2-5; TRBD1 matches at 8 bases. CDR3 length: 14 amino acids. Looked up from germline, CDR1 is MNHNS and CDR2 is SASEGT. V lost 3 bases, J lost 7 bases, and 7 bases stayed unmatched. The CDR3 loop reads CASSDGTGPGTQYF. As DNA, the CDR3 is TGTGCCAGCAGTGATGGGACAGGCCCTGGGACCCAGTACTTC.

This clone occurred once. The CDR3 coding sequence is TGTGCCAGAAGCTTGGCCGAGGGGGCCATCTATGGCTACACCTTC. It specifies CARSLAEGAIYGYTF. The chain uses TRBV5-3 and TRBJ1-2; 7 bases are a match to TRBD1. TRBV5-3 is given ORF status, its function remaining uncertain. CDR3 length: 15 residues. J gave up 4 bases and V 0 bases, and 6 bases lay outside the gene matches.

This chain joins TRBV18 and TRBJ2-4; D possibly corresponds to TRBD2 (6 bases). Trimming left V 2 bases short and J 1 base short, with 9 bases between. This CDR3 contains 15 residues. Looked up from germline, CDR1 is KGHSH and CDR2 is LQKENI. CDR3 in amino acids: CASSPGGVAKNIQYF. Here the CDR3 DNA reads TGTGCCAGCTCACCAGGCGGGGTCGCCAAAAACATTCAGTACTTC.

This clone has only one observation. This rearrangement joins TRBV7-9 to TRBJ2-5; 12 positions match TRBD2. The ends lost 5 bases at V and 4 bases at J; junction bases unmatched: 11. This CDR3 is built from 17 residues. Germline CDR1 SEHNR, CDR2 FQNEAQ (reference sequence). CDR3 coding DNA: TGTGCCAGCAGCCCAGGGACTAGCGGGCTCCTAGGAGAGACCCAGTACTTC. Protein: CASSPGTSGLLGETQYF. The full variable domain, rest sourced from reference TRBV7-9 and TRBJ2-5, is DTGVSQNPRHKITKRGQNVTFRCDPISEHNRLYWYRQTLGQGPEFLTYFQNEAQLEKSRLLSDRFSAERPKGSFSTLEIQRTEQGDSAMYLCASSPGTSGLLGETQYFGPGTRLLVL.

The V and J genes are TRBV29-1 and TRBJ1-2; D gene ambiguous. The CDR3 runs 13 residues. Per germline, CDR1 SQVTM and CDR2 ANQGSEA. With 3 bases removed from V and 2 bases from J, the gap between germline ends came to 10 bases. In nucleotides, the CDR3 is TGCAGCGTTGATCCGGACGGAAACTATGGCTACACCTTC. Its protein product is CSVDPDGNYGYTF.

V gene TRBV5-1 combines with J gene TRBJ2-2; D is ambiguous. Germline-derived CDR1 and CDR2 are SGHRS and YFSETQ. This CDR3 contains 14 residues. Between the trimmed V and J ends, which lost 4 bases and 4 bases, there was a span of 11 bases. CDR3 sequence (DNA): TGCGCCAGCAGCCCTCCAGTATTCACCGGGGAGCTGTTTTTT. This encodes CASSPPVFTGELFF.